This T cell receptor (beta chain) was retrieved from a study of vaccination effects on CD4 cells after COVID-19. As to this clone: Antigen specificity is unknown.

The data were produced by immunoSEQ multiplex PCR, yet TCRdb's version contains in-frame clones alone and is incomplete. The top ten hold about 0.91% of the sample, which has roughly 71,000 clones, about 80% seen once. CD4+ T cells specific for antigen were expanded with viral peptide pools by the ViraFEST assay before sequencing. CD4+ T cell isolation took place after about 11 days of culture. Vaccine administered to participants consisted of two doses of either BNT162b2 or mRNA-1273. Some 2 million PBMC were seeded per well and grown in the presence of about 9.5 IU/ml IL-2 and 8.5 to 10 ug/ml peptides. Between the trimmed V and J ends, which lost 4 bases and 0 bases, there was a span of 13 bases. The CDR3 covers 16 residues. Germline V CDR1 and CDR2: SNHLY, FYNNEI.

The source of this sequence is a human donor who received a COVID-19 vaccine. This chain joins TRBV2 and TRBJ1-5; D perhaps matches TRBD1 (5 bases). The sequences come from CD4+ T cells from PBMCs cultured with HCoV-OC43 spike peptides, collected after COVID-19 vaccination. Subset here: HCoV-OC43 spike overlapping peptide pool stimulation. This CDR3 is CASSGPDSHSNQPQHF. CDR3 nucleotide sequence: TGTGCCAGCAGTGGGCCTGACAGTCATAGCAATCAGCCCCAGCATTTT.